These 6 T cell receptor beta chains were all obtained from the same sample, sequenced in a study of PD-1 blockade in classical Hodgkin lymphoma. Relapse was seen in all patients after autologous stem cell transplantation, and brentuximab vedotin exposure was variable. This table comes from immunoSEQ multiplex PCR, and its TCRdb copy is limited to in-frame clones, with some not included. The repertoire holds about 14,000 clones, roughly 80% seen once, with approximately 22% in the top ten. Sequencing was performed on peripheral blood mononuclear cells (PBMCs), taken at baseline. The receptor source for this set is a human donor with classical Hodgkin lymphoma.

The rearrangement links TRBV10-2 to TRBJ2-5; D assignment may be TRBD1 or TRBD2 (5 bases each). This CDR3 has 13 residues. Germline lookup yields CDR1 WSHSY and CDR2 SAAADI. V was pared by 8 bases and J by 9 bases, with 19 bases between. DNA for the CDR3: TGCGCCAGCGGATTTGGGGGTCCTGGGGCCCAGTACTTC. It encodes CASGFGGPGAQYF.

This rearrangement joins TRBV4-1 to TRBJ2-5, with TRBD2 identical over 7 bases. Germline CDR1 MGHRA, CDR2 YSYEKL. CDR3 length equals 16 residues. V was clipped by 3 bases and J by 0 bases; unmatched bases: 7. The CDR3 DNA is TGCGCCAGCAGCCAGGGGCGCGGGGGAGACCAAGAGACCCAGTACTTC. This codes for CASSQGRGGDQETQYF.

The chain employs TRBV18 and TRBJ2-3; 10 bases fit TRBD2. The CDR3 runs 17 residues. Germline CDR1 is KGHSH and CDR2 is LQKENI. After removal of 1 base from V and 3 bases from J, the junction contained 7 bases not matched to a gene. The CDR3 loop is CASSPLAGGLGTDTQYF. In DNA form, the CDR3 reads TGTGCCAGCTCACCACTAGCGGGGGGCTTGGGGACAGATACGCAGTATTTT.

Only a few counts were recorded for this clone. The J gene is TRBJ1-1, the V gene TRBV10-2; D ambiguous. Germline lookup yields CDR1 WSHSY and CDR2 SAAADI. The CDR3 sequence is 13 residues long. With 6 bases removed from V and 1 base from J, the gap between germline ends came to 9 bases. The CDR3 spells CASSPLGNTEAFF. Here the CDR3 DNA reads TGCGCCAGCAGCCCCCTGGGGAACACTGAAGCTTTCTTT.

The rearrangement links TRBV19 to TRBJ1-2; TRBD1 might be the D (5 bases). The CDR3 runs to 17 residues. Germline assignment: CDR1 LNHDA and CDR2 SQIVND (reference sequence). V shed 6 bases and J shed 4 bases, with 24 bases lying between them. The CDR3 is CASSLTPILGGGYGYTF. Written as DNA, the CDR3 is TGTGCCAGTAGCTTGACTCCGATCCTCGGGGGTGGCTATGGCTACACCTTC.

This chain links TRBV10-3 with TRBJ2-7, with 7 nucleotides matching TRBD1. The V gene's germline CDR1 is ENHRY and CDR2 SYGVKD. V lost 4 bases, J lost 3 bases, and 3 bases stayed unmatched. This CDR3 contains 13 residues. The CDR3 region is CAISVGTDYEQYF. Written as DNA, the CDR3 is TGTGCCATCAGTGTTGGGACAGACTACGAGCAGTACTTC.